The entry below gives a single T cell receptor (beta chain) sequence along with its context. V was clipped by 4 bases and J by 0 bases, with 9 bases between them. The CDR3 is 15 amino acids. Germline assignment: CDR1 MGHRA and CDR2 YSYEKL. This sample was taken from a study of blood T cell repertoires in COVID-19. Background on the study: COVID-19 samples collected from the United States, Italy and Spain covered acute and convalescent phases. PBMCs, B-cell-depleted T cells, or T cells provided the cDNA or gDNA that made up the material.

Per the original methods: Amplification of reference gene primers was used by the study to estimate nucleated cell counts. Measured with immunoSEQ multiplex PCR; TCRdb has only the in-frame clones, and not every one. V, J and clone size are taken as reported in that table, and D and trimming were inferred from the DNA itself. The repertoire consists of more than 200,000 clones, with 88% occurring once and the leading ten covering about 1.3%. The source material was peripheral blood. The J gene is TRBJ1-4, the V gene TRBV4-1, with a weak D call TRBD1 (6 bases). This clonotype was sampled from an elderly man with acute or convalescent COVID-19. For the CDR3, the DNA is TGCGCCAGCAGCCTTAGGACAGCAACTAATGAAAAACTGTTTTTT. It encodes CASSLRTATNEKLFF.